The clone carrying this T cell receptor (beta chain) came up a few times. Its matching antigen is unknown. It was with a sample-barcoded 5' primer and a J-beta primer mix that a second PCR of about 7 to 12 cycles was run. Each CDR3 protein is one row after TCRdb ran MiXCR on the 5' RACE reads. The sample shows about 1.6 million distinct CDR3 sequences, 30% to 35% of them seen only once. The people who gave samples were healthy Caucasians from Russia, aged roughly 6 to 95. These data come from a study of blood T cells in healthy people across ages. Findings of the study overall: More naive CD4+ cells and higher diversity were found in long-lived than in aged donors. Per-million-T-cell TCR beta diversity fell roughly linearly with age. TCR beta diversity was tightly associated with the proportion of naive T cells.

Germline lookup yields CDR1 MNHNY and CDR2 SVGAGI (reference sequence). The CDR3 spans 15 residues. The trim removed 0 bases at V and 10 bases at J, leaving 6 bases unmatched. J is TRBJ1-4 and V is TRBV6-6, with 9 bases lining up with TRBD1. Sequences were obtained from blood. This TCR derives from a woman in her 30s in good health. CDR3 loop: CASSYSSGQGVKLFF. Here the CDR3 DNA reads TGTGCCAGCAGTTACTCATCGGGACAGGGAGTAAAACTGTTTTTT.